A single sample is the source of the 20 T cell receptor beta chains below, sequenced in a study of T cells after yellow fever vaccination. One entry per CDR3 protein results from TCRdb running MiXCR on the 5' RACE reads. The table includes some 220,000 distinct CDR3 sequences, approximately 3.2% detected once. The sequenced sample was CD4+ T cells sorted from PBMCs, obtained 10 days after the yellow fever booster vaccination. The receptor source for this set is a man aged 18 to 29 who received the YFV17D yellow fever vaccine.

This clonotype was seen ten or more times. The J gene is TRBJ1-6, the V gene TRBV10-2; TRBD1 is a possible D gene (5 bases). The CDR3 runs to 14 residues. V shed 4 bases and J shed 9 bases, with 13 bases lying between them. Germline values: CDR1 WSHSY, CDR2 SAAADI. CDR3 DNA: TGCGCCAGCAGTGCGTGGACATTTAGTTCACCCCTCCACTTT. Its protein is CASSAWTFSSPLHF.

The chain recombines TRBV7-8 with TRBJ1-4; perhaps TRBD1 as D (5 bases). This CDR3 is built from 16 residues. Trimming pared 5 bases from V and 0 bases from J, leaving 13 bases between. Germline values: CDR1 SGHVS, CDR2 FQNEAQ. CDR3 in DNA: TGTGCCAGCAGCCTAAGACAGAGCGCAACTAATGAAAAACTGTTTTTT. Protein: CASSLRQSATNEKLFF.

V is TRBV7-9 and J is TRBJ1-1, with a possible D match to TRBD1 (6 bases). Germline CDR1 reads SEHNR; CDR2 reads FQNEAQ (reference sequence). Trimming took off 5 bases at V and 11 bases at J, with 18 bases between the two ends. This CDR3 is built from 13 residues. The CDR3 spells CASSARQETPAFF. In DNA form, the CDR3 reads TGTGCCAGCAGCGCCCGACAGGAAACCCCGGCTTTCTTT.

This clonotype showed up many times. J is TRBJ2-2 and V is TRBV12-5; no clear D. V lost 0 bases to trimming and J lost 4 bases, with 9 bases between them. This CDR3 contains 15 residues. Germline V gives CDR1 LGHNT, CDR2 FRNRAP. In nucleotides, the CDR3 is TGTGCTAGTGGTTTGGTACTTGGTGGCACCGGGGAGCTGTTTTTT. It yields the protein CASGLVLGGTGELFF.

This clonotype has a count of ten or more. The chain combines TRBV7-2 with TRBJ1-2; D is possibly TRBD1 (6 bases). Per germline, CDR1 SGHTA and CDR2 FQGNSA. V lost 3 bases to trimming and J lost 5 bases, with 13 bases between them. This CDR3 region has 14 residues. This CDR3 is CASSFLSGAYGYTF. CDR3 bases: TGTGCCAGCAGCTTTCTGTCGGGGGCATATGGCTACACCTTC.

There are a few counts of this clonotype. This sequence joins TRBV6-5 and TRBJ2-7; 9 positions agree with TRBD2. The trim removed 8 bases at V and 1 base at J, leaving 3 bases unmatched. The germline V gene has CDR1 MNHEY and CDR2 SVGAGI. This CDR3 comprises 13 residues. CDR3 DNA: TGTGCCAGCCAGCGGGGGGCTTCCTACGAGCAGTACGTC. This translates into CASQRGASYEQYV.

At least ten counts were recorded for this clonotype. The J gene is TRBJ2-7, the V gene TRBV3-2; TRBD1 is taken as the D call from the table, unchecked against the DNA. TRBV3-2 is a known pseudogene. CDR3 length: 15 amino acids. CDR3 amino acids: CASSQITGASYEQYF. Here the CDR3 DNA reads TGTGCCAGCAGCCAGATTACTGGGGCTTCCTACGAGCAGTACTTC.

This chain connects TRBV4-3 to TRBJ2-1; perhaps D is TRBD1 or TRBD2 (6 bases each). Germline assignment: CDR1 LGHNA and CDR2 YSLEER. This CDR3 has 13 residues. Trimming left V 4 bases short and J 8 bases short, with 12 bases between. The CDR3 region is CASSRQRGDEQFF. In DNA, the CDR3 is TGCGCCAGCAGCCGACAGAGGGGGGATGAGCAGTTCTTC.

This clonotype was detected ten times or more. The chain recombines TRBV2 with TRBJ2-4; TRBD1 matches 7 bases. The CDR3 is 13 residues long. The germline V gene has CDR1 SNHLY and CDR2 FYNNEI. The trim removed 10 bases at V and 0 bases at J, leaving 3 bases unmatched. CDR3 nucleotides: TGTGCCACCAGGGGGAGAGCCAAAAACATTCAGTACTTC. It codes for CATRGRAKNIQYF.

This clonotype was recorded many times. The rearrangement joins TRBV7-3 to TRBJ2-3; 12 nucleotides align to TRBD2. CDR3 length: 18 residues. The V segment lost 4 bases and the J segment 2 bases; nucleotides outside the gene matches: 10. The germline CDR1 and CDR2 sequences are SGHTA and FQGTGA. The CDR3 here is CASSSRGTSGGPTDTQYF. In DNA, the CDR3 is TGTGCCAGCAGCTCGCGGGGCACTAGCGGGGGGCCCACAGATACGCAGTATTTT.

This clonotype was detected many times. DNA for the CDR3: TGTGCCAGCAGTGACACTACAACAACTAATGAAAAACTGTTTTTT. Residues: CASSDTTTTNEKLFF. The chain has TRBV2 and TRBJ1-4; D call uncertain. Per the germline V gene, CDR1 is SNHLY and CDR2 is FYNNEI. The CDR3 totals 15 residues. With 3 bases removed from V and 0 bases from J, the gap between germline ends came to 8 bases.

This clonotype was detected a few times. V gene TRBV28 combines with J gene TRBJ2-4; no clear D. This CDR3 has 12 residues. In germline, CDR1 is MDHEN, CDR2 SYDVKM. V lost 5 bases to trimming and J lost 7 bases, with 9 bases between them. CDR3 sequence: CASSPSLNIQYF. The CDR3 DNA sequence: TGTGCCAGCAGTCCCTCACTGAACATTCAGTACTTC.

This clonotype was recorded many times. V is TRBV7-2 and J is TRBJ2-7, with D possibly matching TRBD1 (5 bases). CDR3 length equals 13 residues. Germline CDR1 and CDR2: SGHTA and FQGNSA. Deletions cut 6 bases from V and 3 bases from J, with 12 bases between. The CDR3 loop reads CASSRYQGYEQYF. CDR3 nucleotide sequence: TGTGCCAGCAGTCGTTACCAGGGCTACGAGCAGTACTTC. The full variable domain, its missing parts supplied by reference TRBV7-2 and TRBJ2-7, is GAGVSQSPSNKVTEKGKDVELRCDPISGHTALYWYRQSLGQGLEFLIYFQGNSAPDKSGLPSDRFSAERTGGSVSTLTIQRTQQEDSAVYLCASSRYQGYEQYFGPGTRLTVT.

J is TRBJ2-2 and V is TRBV18, with D possibly TRBD1 on 6 matching bases. This CDR3 is built from 15 residues. Trimming left V 6 bases short and J 0 bases short, with 11 bases between. Germline V gene data show CDR1 as KGHSH and CDR2 as LQKENI. CDR3 DNA sequence: TGTGCCAGCTCGACGGACAGAACGAACACCGGGGAGCTGTTTTTT. Its protein product is CASSTDRTNTGELFF.

This clonotype has ten or more counts. The chain couples TRBV5-1 to TRBJ2-1, with 11 positions matching TRBD2. Germline CDR1 SGHRS, CDR2 YFSETQ. The CDR3 sequence is 15 residues long. J gave up 6 bases and V 5 bases, and 7 bases lay outside the gene matches. CDR3: CASSPLAGGPNEQFF. CDR3 sequence (DNA): TGCGCCAGCAGTCCCCTAGCGGGGGGACCCAATGAGCAGTTCTTC.

Ten or more counts support this clonotype. V is TRBV7-3 and J is TRBJ2-3; D is possibly TRBD1 (5 bases). The CDR3 runs 15 residues. Germline values: CDR1 SGHTA, CDR2 FQGTGA. Deletions cut 7 bases from V and 6 bases from J, with 20 bases between. CDR3 nucleotide sequence: TGTGCCAGCAAAAGGGGCCAAGGGGCCGAGGATACGCAGTATTTT. This translates into CASKRGQGAEDTQYF.

This clonotype was observed many times. The chain joins TRBV5-1 to TRBJ2-1, with 10 bases matching TRBD1. The CDR3 spans 17 residues. V shed 1 base and J 1 base; nucleotides not matched to a gene: 5. Germline assignment: CDR1 SGHRS and CDR2 YFSETQ. CDR3 sequence reads: CASSLPPGQGSYNEQFF. In DNA form, the CDR3 reads TGCGCCAGCAGCTTGCCCCCGGGACAGGGGTCCTACAATGAGCAGTTCTTC.

This clonotype came up many times. The rearrangement joins TRBV20-1 to TRBJ1-5, with TRBD1 matching 9 bases. J was trimmed by 1 base and V by 6 bases; bases with no gene match: 4. Germline V lookup: CDR1 DFQATT, CDR2 SNEGSKA (reference sequence). CDR3 length: 14 residues. Here the CDR3 reads CSAAQGASNQPQHF. CDR3 in DNA: TGCAGTGCCGCACAGGGGGCGAGCAATCAGCCCCAGCATTTT.

This clonotype was seen repeatedly, ten times or more. The chain links TRBV14 to TRBJ2-2, with D hard to call. Germline CDR1 reads SGHDN; CDR2 reads FVKESK. The CDR3 is made up of 14 amino acids. Trimming left V 2 bases short and J 0 bases short, with 4 bases between. In DNA, the CDR3 is TGTGCCAGCAGCCAATACGCGAACACCGGGGAGCTGTTTTTT. Amino acids: CASSQYANTGELFF. The variable domain in full, with the rest retrieved from reference TRBV14 and TRBJ2-2, is EAGVTQFPSHSVIEKGQTVTLRCDPISGHDNLYWYRRVMGKEIKFLLHFVKESKQDESGMPNNRFLAERTGGTYSTLKVQPAELEDSGVYFCASSQYANTGELFFGEGSRLTVL.

The chain uses TRBV5-1 and TRBJ2-5, with 7 bases matching TRBD1. Germline assignment: CDR1 SGHRS and CDR2 YFSETQ. The CDR3 loop spans 14 amino acids. J gave up 4 bases and V 4 bases, and 7 bases lay outside the gene matches. CDR3 nucleotide sequence: TGCGCCAGCAGCCGGGACAGCTTAGCAGAGACCCAGTACTTC. Protein product: CASSRDSLAETQYF.